One sample yielded the 21 T cell receptor beta chains listed below, sequenced in a study of CD8+ T cells in alopecia areata. RNA extraction and reverse transcription yielded cDNA as sequencing template. The protocol was immunoSEQ multiplex PCR, while the TCRdb copy is restricted to in-frame clones and leaves out a portion. This repertoire shows 90,000 to 100,000 clones, less than 50% found once; its top ten account for 1.3%. The source material was CD4+ T cells sorted from blood. All receptors derive from a human donor with alopecia areata.

This clone was recorded at least ten times. No DNA is shown, since the ends of the CDR3 on it are uncertain; the CDR3 is the one TCRdb lists. The chain links TRBV7-9 to TRBJ1-1. The germline gives CDR1 SEHNR, CDR2 FQNEAQ (reference sequence). Both ends counted, the CDR3 spans 13 residues. CDR3 protein: CASSLEVGRGTFF.

The chain uses TRBV4-1 and TRBJ2-5; 10 bases match TRBD1. The germline V gene has CDR1 MGHRA and CDR2 YSYEKL. With 4 bases clipped from V and 1 base from J, the junction kept 6 bases outside the gene matches. The CDR3 has 16 amino acids. The CDR3 nucleotides are TGCGCCAGCAGCCCTCGACAGGGGGCGGGCCAAGAGACCCAGTACTTC. This gives the protein CASSPRQGAGQETQYF.

This chain connects TRBV27 to TRBJ2-7; 9 nucleotides agree with TRBD1. The J segment lost 3 bases and the V segment lost 5 bases, leaving 5 bases of the junction unmatched. Per germline, CDR1 MNHEY and CDR2 SMNVEV (reference sequence). This CDR3 has 14 amino acids. The CDR3 coding sequence is TGTGCCAGCAGTGCCTGGGACAGGGTCTACGAGCAGTACTTC. It codes for CASSAWDRVYEQYF.

The CDR3 reads CASSAGTVQPQHF. Here the CDR3 DNA reads TGTGCCAGCAGCGCCGGGACAGTTCAGCCCCAGCATTTT. The chain employs TRBV5-6 and TRBJ1-5; 7 bases are a match to TRBD1. This CDR3 region has 13 residues. J gave up 6 bases and V 4 bases, and 4 bases lay outside the gene matches. Germline loops: CDR1 SGHDT, CDR2 YYEEEE.

The rearrangement uses TRBV15 and TRBJ2-3; perhaps D is TRBD1 or TRBD2 (5 bases each). Germline V CDR1 and CDR2: LNHNV, YYDKDF (reference sequence). The CDR3 spans 16 residues. V was cut by 1 base and J by 3 bases, with 14 bases left in between. In nucleotides, the CDR3 is TGTGCCACCAGCAGAGGTCTGGGGGTCGGAACAGATACGCAGTATTTT. Protein product: CATSRGLGVGTDTQYF.

CDR3 DNA sequence: TGTGCCAGCGTCCCGCCAGCGAGAGAGACCCAGTACTTC. This sequence encodes CASVPPARETQYF. The rearrangement joins TRBV6-5 to TRBJ2-5; D not resolved. Trimming took off 8 bases at V and 4 bases at J, with 14 bases between the two ends. Germline CDR1 is MNHEY and CDR2 is SVGAGI. The CDR3 loop spans 13 amino acids.

V is TRBV10-2 and J is TRBJ1-6; TRBD1 is a possible D gene (5 bases). The CDR3 covers 14 residues. CDR1 is WSHSY and CDR2 is SAAADI in the germline V gene. V was pared by 7 bases and J by 7 bases, with 14 bases between. The DNA for the CDR3 is TGCGCCAGCATGCCGGCAGGGCGGAATTCACCCCTCCACTTT. This encodes CASMPAGRNSPLHF.

The table lists this clone with a few counts. The V call is TRBV29-1, the J call TRBJ2-5; TRBD1 might be the D (6 bases). Germline V gene lookup returns CDR1 SQVTM and CDR2 ANQGSEA. This CDR3 is built from 14 residues. V was cut by 3 bases and J by 2 bases, with 13 bases left in between. CDR3 sequence reads: CSVELGTRQETQYF. CDR3 coding DNA: TGCAGCGTTGAGCTCGGGACACGACAAGAGACCCAGTACTTC.

This clone was seen only a few times. CDR3: CASSLQQGYNEQFF. The CDR3 region has the DNA TGCGCCAGCAGCTTGCAGCAGGGCTACAATGAGCAGTTCTTC. The chain links TRBV5-1 to TRBJ2-1, with D possibly being TRBD1 (5 bases). Germline CDR1 SGHRS, CDR2 YFSETQ. V lost 1 base, J lost 3 bases, and 8 bases lay in between. The CDR3 runs 14 residues.

This clone turned up a few times. The CDR3 nucleotides read TGTGCCAGCAGCTGGACAGGGGGGAGCAATCAGCCCCAGCATTTT. This codes for CASSWTGGSNQPQHF. This chain joins TRBV11-2 and TRBJ1-5, with 10 nucleotides matching TRBD1. This CDR3 comprises 15 residues. Trimming took 4 bases from V and 1 from J; bases not matched to a gene: 1. Germline values: CDR1 SGHAT, CDR2 FQNNGV.

This chain joins TRBV6-6 and TRBJ2-7; D is uncertain. V was clipped by 2 bases and J by 3 bases, with 8 bases between them. CDR1 and CDR2 (germline): MNHNY, SVGAGI (reference sequence). The CDR3 is made up of 13 amino acids. The CDR3 DNA is TGTGCCAGCAGTTACGACCTCGGCTACGAGCAGTACTTC. This gives the protein CASSYDLGYEQYF.

This rearrangement joins TRBV30 to TRBJ2-2, with D perhaps matching TRBD1 or TRBD2 (5 bases each). The CDR3 runs 13 residues. With 8 bases removed from V and 4 bases from J, the gap between germline ends came to 14 bases. The germline gives CDR1 GTSNPN, CDR2 SVGIG (reference sequence). The CDR3 here is CAGSGAATGELFF. CDR3 DNA sequence: TGTGCCGGATCCGGGGCGGCCACCGGGGAGCTGTTTTTT.

This sequence joins TRBV6-6 and TRBJ2-7, with D perhaps TRBD2 (6 bases). Germline V gene data show CDR1 as MNHNY and CDR2 as SVGAGI (reference sequence). The CDR3 has 14 amino acids. Trimming removed 2 bases from V and 5 bases from J, with 13 bases in between. CDR3 sequence reads: CASSYPGGDHEQYF. In DNA, the CDR3 is TGTGCCAGCAGTTACCCTGGAGGGGACCACGAGCAGTACTTC.

This clone has only a few counts. The V and J genes are TRBV2 and TRBJ1-4; no clear D gene. Germline lookup yields CDR1 SNHLY and CDR2 FYNNEI. CDR3 length: 14 amino acids. The V end was cut by 6 bases, the J end by 5 bases, with 13 bases between. CDR3: CASRLNAPNEKLFF. In nucleotides, the CDR3 is TGTGCCAGCAGGCTCAACGCCCCAAATGAAAAACTGTTTTTT.

This clone showed up just a few times. The V call is TRBV28, the J call TRBJ2-7, with TRBD2 matching over 12 bases. The ends lost 2 bases at V and 4 bases at J; junction bases unmatched: 3. Germline V gene sequence: CDR1 MDHEN, CDR2 SYDVKM. This CDR3 contains 15 residues. The CDR3 nucleotides are TGTGCCAGCAGTTTAGCTCTAGCGGGAGGGTACGAGCAGTACTTC. As protein: CASSLALAGGYEQYF.

This clone showed up just a few times. The rearrangement uses TRBV29-1 and TRBJ2-3, with 7 bases aligning to TRBD2. V trimming: 8 bases; J trimming: 1 base; junction bases outside the gene matches: 9. CDR3 length: 14 residues. CDR1 and CDR2 (germline): SQVTM, ANQGSEA. The DNA for the CDR3 is TGCAGCACCCTCCCGGGGGGACGCACAGATACGCAGTATTTT. The encoded protein is CSTLPGGRTDTQYF.

This clone was counted between two and nine times. V and J are TRBV7-9 and TRBJ1-2; 7 bases fit TRBD1. The CDR3 extends over 14 amino acids. Per germline, CDR1 SEHNR and CDR2 FQNEAQ (reference sequence). The J segment lost 7 bases and the V segment lost 6 bases, leaving 11 bases of the junction unmatched. The CDR3 loop is CASRVPGQFPGYTF. The CDR3 DNA sequence: TGTGCCAGCAGAGTCCCGGGACAGTTCCCTGGCTACACCTTC.

This clone was seen more than once but under ten times. J is TRBJ2-1 and V is TRBV14; D is unresolved. The germline CDR1 and CDR2 sequences are SGHDN and FVKESK. The CDR3 extends over 14 amino acids. The V gene lost 5 bases and the J gene lost 4 bases, with 12 bases spanning the gap. CDR3 DNA: TGTGCCAGCAGCAATCCGATTCATTACAATGAGCAGTTCTTC. It encodes CASSNPIHYNEQFF.

The chain is built from TRBV11-2 and TRBJ1-2; 9 nucleotides match TRBD1. Germline trimming cut 1 base from V and 2 bases from J; bases unmatched to any gene: 2. The CDR3 covers 15 residues. CDR1 is SGHAT, CDR2 FQNNGV, per germline. CDR3 residues: CASSLVGTGNYGYTF. The CDR3 coding sequence is TGTGCCAGCAGCTTAGTTGGGACAGGGAACTATGGCTACACCTTC.

V and J are TRBV30 and TRBJ1-1; 9 positions agree with TRBD1. Germline CDR1 is GTSNPN and CDR2 is SVGIG (reference sequence). CDR3 length: 13 amino acids. Unmatched junction bases numbered 12, after V lost 5 bases and J lost 11 bases. CDR3 bases: TGTGCCTGGGAAGACAGGGGGTTAGTGGGTGCTTTCTTT. It yields the protein CAWEDRGLVGAFF.

The V gene is TRBV5-1, the J gene TRBJ2-3; unclear D gene. The CDR3 length is 15 residues. V was cut by 0 bases and J by 0 bases, with 8 bases left in between. Germline V gene data show CDR1 as SGHRS and CDR2 as YFSETQ. The CDR3 protein is CASSLVGASTDTQYF. DNA for the CDR3: TGCGCCAGCAGCTTGGTTGGAGCTAGCACAGATACGCAGTATTTT.